The subject of this entry is one TCR beta chain. Its cognate antigen is unknown. Through a sample-barcoded 5' primer and a J-beta primer mix, a second PCR was run for about 6 to 11 cycles. MiXCR, run by TCRdb on the 5' RACE reads, gives a single entry per CDR3 protein. The sample consists of about 580,000 distinct CDR3 sequences, about 45% of them appearing once. V lost 6 bases, J lost 1 base, and 13 bases lay in between. Germline CDR1 and CDR2: DFQATT and SNEGSKA (reference sequence). The CDR3 totals 14 residues. This specimen comes from a study of blood T cells in healthy people across ages. Whole-study results and caveats: It was not possible, with unsorted PBMCs, to conclusively compare naive and antigen-experienced cells. Diversity of TCR beta per million T cells declined in a roughly linear way with age.

The clonotype comes from a man older than 75 in good health. The sample comprised blood. This sequence joins TRBV20-1 and TRBJ1-5; a possible D gene is TRBD1 (5 bases). Here the CDR3 DNA reads TGCAGTGCCGCCCGGGGGATCAGCAATCAGCCCCAGCATTTT. Residues: CSAARGISNQPQHF.